This T cell receptor (beta chain) was recorded in a study of brain metastases from non-small cell lung cancer. As concerns this clone: Other DNA sequences in the same sample also yield this CDR3.

The data were produced by immunoSEQ multiplex PCR, yet TCRdb's version contains in-frame clones alone and is incomplete. The data show about 350 clones, around 93% seen once. The V gene lost 4 bases and the J gene lost 5 bases, with 15 bases spanning the gap. This CDR3 is built from 15 residues. Germline assignment: CDR1 MNHEY and CDR2 SVGEGT. Sample: tumor-adjacent normal tissue. The receptor comes from a donor aged 40 or over with non-small cell lung cancer. The V call is TRBV6-2 or TRBV6-3, the J call TRBJ1-5; D possibly corresponds to TRBD1 (6 bases). The CDR3 DNA follows: TGTGCCAGCAGTTTCGAAGGACAGCGATATCAGCCCCAGCATTTT. It yields the protein CASSFEGQRYQPQHF.